The clone carrying this T cell receptor (beta chain) was observed a few times. Its antigen is unidentified. These data are taken from a study of shared clonotypes between healthy human individuals. Regarding the study as a whole: A generally larger estimated richness was seen in naive subsets than in memory subsets. Naive CD4 clonotype sharing across four donors was approximately 5.2%.

Repertoires were generated with immunoSEQ multiplex PCR, while TCRdb's copy carries only in-frame clones and drops some. This sample has over a million clones, with 78% found just once. The length of the CDR3 is 14 residues. Germline CDR1 reads SEHNR; CDR2 reads FQNEAQ (reference sequence). The ends lost 5 bases at V and 7 bases at J; junction bases unmatched: 9. The sequencing sample was made of memory CD4+ T cells from PBMCs. Subset given: CD45RA-negative fraction. This clonotype was sampled from a man younger than 35 in good health. Some clones in this sample may be carry-over from other donors' samples. V gene TRBV7-9 combines with J gene TRBJ1-1, with 8 bases identical to TRBD1. CDR3 loop: CASSRRQGLGEAFF. CDR3 DNA sequence: TGTGCCAGCAGCAGACGACAGGGGCTCGGTGAAGCTTTCTTT.